Listed below are T cell receptor beta chains from one sample, sequenced in a study of blood T cell repertoires in COVID-19. Produced via immunoSEQ multiplex PCR; TCRdb's table is partial and in-frame only. Here the sample spans some 300,000 clones, 87% being singletons. The specimen was PBMCs or T cells enriched from blood (not recorded which). The receptors shown here come from a woman aged 30 to 39 who had recovered from COVID-19. The CDR3 runs from the conserved cysteine through the conserved F or W. A D gene is named only where the DNA matches it firmly. Only some rows state a clone size, as once, few, many or a class for expanded clones.

D gene	V gene	J gene	clone size	CDR3 protein	CDR3 DNA
NA	TRBV4-3	TRBJ1-1	NA	CASSQTGGVGTEAFF	TGCGCCAGCAGCCAGACGGGCGGGGTGGGCACTGAAGCTTTCTTT
NA	TRBV4-1	TRBJ1-6	NA	CASSQGGGGGPYNSPLHF	TGCGCCAGCAGCCAAGGAGGTGGAGGAGGGCCCTATAATTCACCCCTCCACTTT
TRBD2	TRBV6-2/TRBV6-3	TRBJ2-7	NA	CASSRTSGVSYEQYF	TGTGCCAGCAGCCGAACTAGCGGGGTTTCCTACGAGCAGTACTTC
TRBD2	TRBV30	TRBJ2-7	NA	CAWRKGGAPGEQYF	TGTGCCTGGAGGAAGGGAGGGGCTCCCGGAGAGCAGTACTTC
TRBD2	TRBV7-6	TRBJ2-3	NA	CASSLRTSGTTDTQYF	TGTGCCAGCAGCTTGAGGACTAGCGGGACGACAGATACGCAGTATTTT
NA	TRBV24-1	TRBJ2-1	NA	CATSDPSGSYNEQFF	TGTGCCACCAGTGACCCATCCGGTTCCTACAATGAGCAGTTCTTC
NA	TRBV7-2	TRBJ2-1	NA	CASSLRLNEQFF	TGTGCCAGCAGCTTGAGGCTCAATGAGCAGTTCTTC
NA	TRBV5-1	TRBJ2-3	NA	CASSLALSTDTQYF	TGCGCCAGCAGCTTGGCCCTAAGCACAGATACGCAGTATTTT
NA	TRBV7-7	TRBJ1-5	few	CASSLELNQPQHF	TGTGCCAGCAGCTTAGAACTCAATCAGCCCCAGCATTTT
NA	TRBV24-1	TRBJ2-1	NA	CATSWAGNSYNEQFF	TGTGCCACCAGTTGGGCCGGAAACTCCTACAATGAGCAGTTCTTC
TRBD1	TRBV14	TRBJ1-1	NA	CASSQLTGGTGGNTEAFF	TGTGCCAGCAGCCAATTAACTGGGGGGACAGGGGGAAACACTGAAGCTTTCTTT
NA	TRBV7-8	TRBJ2-5	NA	CASSSANQGRETQYF	TGTGCCAGCAGCTCCGCGAACCAGGGGCGGGAGACCCAGTACTTC
NA	TRBV2	TRBJ1-4	NA	CASSEGRVWEKLFF	TGTGCCAGCAGTGAGGGCAGGGTATGGGAAAAACTGTTTTTT
TRBD1	TRBV6-5	TRBJ2-5	NA	CASSYGQGAGETQYF	TGTGCCAGCAGTTACGGGCAGGGGGCAGGAGAGACCCAGTACTTC
TRBD1	TRBV14	TRBJ1-4	NA	CASSQEPGTGRNEKLFF	TGTGCCAGCAGCCAAGAGCCCGGGACAGGTCGCAATGAAAAACTGTTTTTT
NA	TRBV27	TRBJ2-7	NA	CASSLSQGGPYEQYF	TGTGCCAGCAGTTTAAGCCAGGGTGGACCCTACGAGCAGTACTTC
NA	TRBV11-2	TRBJ1-2	NA	CASSLWTAVTF	TGTGCCAGCAGCCTATGGACAGCCGTTACCTTC
NA	TRBV7-8	TRBJ1-5	NA	CASSLGGGDQPQHF	TGTGCCAGCAGCTTAGGGGGAGGAGATCAGCCCCAGCATTTT
NA	TRBV6-6	TRBJ1-3	NA	CASSYGGRNSGNTIYF	TGTGCCAGCAGTTACGGTGGCAGAAACTCTGGAAACACCATATATTTT
TRBD1	TRBV6-2/TRBV6-3	TRBJ1-2	NA	CASSGPGTGNYGYTF	TGTGCCAGCAGTGGTCCCGGGACAGGGAACTATGGCTACACCTTC
NA	TRBV7-2	TRBJ2-1	NA	CASSLVGSGGYNEQFF	TGTGCCAGCAGCTTAGTTGGCTCCGGGGGCTACAATGAGCAGTTCTTC
NA	TRBV24-1	TRBJ1-5	NA	CATSDSGANQPQHF	TGTGCCACCAGTGATTCAGGCGCCAATCAGCCCCAGCATTTT
TRBD1	TRBV5-1	TRBJ2-2	NA	CASSLRGQGGSRTGELFF	TGCGCCAGCAGCTTGAGGGGACAGGGGGGGTCGAGGACCGGGGAGCTGTTTTTT
NA	TRBV4-1	TRBJ2-3	NA	CASSHPGTLRGPDTDTQYF	TGCGCCAGCAGCCATCCGGGGACTCTGCGGGGGCCCGACACAGATACGCAGTATTTT
TRBD1	TRBV7-6	TRBJ1-4	NA	CASSITGGSATNEKLFF	TGTGCCAGCAGCATCACAGGGGGCAGTGCAACTAATGAAAAACTGTTTTTT
NA	TRBV7-9	TRBJ2-1	NA	CASSRTLGGEQFF	TGTGCCAGCAGCCGAACCCTAGGGGGTGAGCAGTTCTTC
NA	TRBV5-1	TRBJ2-3	once	CASKIQARFTDTQYF	TGCGCCAGCAAGATTCAGGCGCGCTTCACAGATACGCAGTATTTT
TRBD2	TRBV15	TRBJ2-7	NA	CATSRDATGTSGGEQYF	TGTGCCACCAGCAGAGATGCAACCGGGACTAGCGGGGGCGAGCAGTACTTC
TRBD2	TRBV6-1	TRBJ2-2	NA	CASSGPSGGATGELFF	TGTGCCAGCAGTGGACCTAGCGGGGGGGCCACCGGGGAGCTGTTTTTT
TRBD1	TRBV9	TRBJ2-2	once	CASSVEWTGAHTGELFF	TGTGCCAGCAGCGTAGAGTGGACAGGGGCTCACACCGGGGAGCTGTTTTTT
TRBD2	TRBV25-1	TRBJ2-1	NA	CASSTPGTSLGEQFF	TGTGCCAGCAGTACTCCCGGGACTAGTTTAGGTGAGCAGTTCTTC
NA	TRBV28	TRBJ1-6	NA	CASSGGLPSSYNSPLHF	TGTGCCAGCTCTGGGGGACTACCGAGCTCCTATAATTCACCCCTCCACTTT
NA	TRBV4-3	TRBJ1-1	NA	CASSQRYGDTEAFF	TGCGCCAGCAGCCAAAGGTACGGGGACACTGAAGCTTTCTTT
NA	TRBV6-1	TRBJ2-3	once	CASSKEQGREGTDTQYF	TGTGCCAGCAGTAAAGAACAGGGCCGCGAGGGCACAGATACGCAGTATTTT